These 17 T cell receptor beta chains share one sample of origin, sequenced in a study of blood T cell repertoires in COVID-19. The protocol was immunoSEQ multiplex PCR, while the TCRdb copy is restricted to in-frame clones and leaves out a portion. The sample has more than 200,000 clones, approximately 91% seen once. Source material: peripheral blood. These receptors all come from a human donor in a cohort sampled during active COVID-19.

The chain employs TRBV4-1 and TRBJ2-1; 14 nucleotides agree with TRBD2. Unmatched junction bases numbered 4, after V lost 0 bases and J lost 6 bases. The germline V gene has CDR1 MGHRA and CDR2 YSYEKL. This CDR3 has 17 amino acids. In DNA, the CDR3 is TGCGCCAGCAGCCAAGAGGGACTAGCGGGAGCGGTCAATGAGCAGTTCTTC. Translated, it gives CASSQEGLAGAVNEQFF.

The chain links TRBV7-6 to TRBJ1-1; D perhaps matches TRBD1 (5 bases). Trimming shortened V by 5 bases and J by 1 base, and 8 bases separated the two germline ends. CDR1 SGHVS and CDR2 FNYEAQ come from the germline V gene. The CDR3 sequence is 13 residues long. DNA of the CDR3: TGTGCCAGCAGCGGCGACAGGAACACTGAAGCTTTCTTT. The encoded protein is CASSGDRNTEAFF.

J is TRBJ1-5 and V is TRBV5-6; 7 bases line up with TRBD1. CDR1 SGHDT and CDR2 YYEEEE come from the germline V gene. V was clipped by 4 bases and J by 2 bases; unmatched bases: 6. The CDR3 contains 15 residues. In DNA, the CDR3 is TGTGCCAGCAGCGGATACCAGGGGGGCAATCAGCCCCAGCATTTT. The encoded protein is CASSGYQGGNQPQHF.

The chain links TRBV7-2 to TRBJ2-7; D is uncertain. The CDR3 is 15 residues long. CDR1 and CDR2 (germline): SGHTA, FQGNSA. The germline V and J ends were trimmed by 5 bases and 0 bases, with 14 bases remaining between them. CDR3 amino acids: CASSIHLALSYEQYF. The CDR3 DNA reads as TGTGCCAGCAGCATTCACCTCGCACTCTCCTACGAGCAGTACTTC.

The rearrangement links TRBV7-9 to TRBJ1-1; no clear D gene. This CDR3 has 13 amino acids. Trimming stripped 5 bases from V and 0 bases from J, with 7 bases between. Looked up from germline, CDR1 is SEHNR and CDR2 is FQNEAQ (reference sequence). The CDR3 reads CASSPTLNTEAFF. The CDR3 coding sequence is TGTGCCAGCAGCCCTACTTTGAACACTGAAGCTTTCTTT.

This sequence joins TRBV6-6 and TRBJ2-7, with TRBD1 matching 9 bases. Trimming took 6 bases from V and 6 from J; bases not matched to a gene: 9. CDR1 is MNHNY and CDR2 is SVGAGI in the germline V gene (reference sequence). The CDR3 contains 14 residues. The CDR3 DNA follows: TGTGCCAGCAGACTACCGGGACAGGGATCCGAGCAGTACTTC. Protein sequence: CASRLPGQGSEQYF.

The J gene is TRBJ2-1, the V gene TRBV11-1; 8 bases agree with TRBD1. In germline, CDR1 is SGHAT, CDR2 FQDESV (reference sequence). J lost 5 bases, V lost 1 base, and 7 bases had no gene match. The CDR3 has 16 amino acids. The DNA of the CDR3 is TGTGCCAGCAGCTTAGACCGGGACAGGACCCACAATGAGCAGTTCTTC. This codes for CASSLDRDRTHNEQFF.

This chain uses TRBV7-2 with TRBJ2-7; 13 bases are a match to TRBD2. Trimming took 4 bases from V and 6 from J; bases not matched to a gene: 6. Germline V gives CDR1 SGHTA, CDR2 FQGNSA. The length of the CDR3 is 15 residues. The CDR3 spells CASSSRLAGGSEQYF. CDR3 DNA sequence: TGTGCCAGCAGCTCCAGACTAGCGGGGGGTTCCGAGCAGTACTTC.

This chain joins TRBV30 and TRBJ2-6; weak D call: TRBD2 (5 bases). CDR1 and CDR2 from the germline V gene are GTSNPN and SVGIG (reference sequence). There are 15 residues in the CDR3. The V end lost 0 bases, the J end lost 4 bases, and 10 bases lay between the germline ends. The CDR3 nucleotides read TGTGCCTGGAGTGTAGGACTTCCCGGGGCCAACGTCCTGACTTTC. Translating it yields CAWSVGLPGANVLTF.

The rearrangement joins TRBV3-1 (or the pseudogene TRBV3-2) to TRBJ1-2; D is ambiguous. Trimming removed 2 bases at V and 8 bases at J, with 21 bases between. Germline V gene sequence: CDR1 LGHDT, CDR2 YNNKEL (reference sequence). CDR3 length: 16 amino acids. The CDR3 region is CASSQTLGEMTRGYTF. CDR3 DNA: TGTGCCAGCAGCCAAACCCTCGGGGAGATGACGCGAGGCTACACCTTC.

This chain joins TRBV12-3 or TRBV12-4 and TRBJ2-5; D is perhaps TRBD2 (6 bases). Trimming pared 6 bases from V and 5 bases from J, leaving 10 bases between. The CDR3 covers 12 residues. CDR3 sequence (DNA): TGTGCCAGCAGGGAGGGCGGTGAGACCCAGTACTTC. Residues: CASREGGETQYF.

The chain recombines TRBV12-3 or TRBV12-4 with TRBJ2-3; D unresolved. The CDR3 is 13 amino acids. V was shortened by 5 bases and J by 6 bases, with 12 bases between the two germline ends. For the CDR3, the DNA is TGTGCCAGCAGTACTCTCCCGGTTGATACGCAGTATTTT. Its protein product is CASSTLPVDTQYF.

The J gene is TRBJ1-1, the V gene TRBV4-1, with a tentative D call TRBD1 (5 bases). CDR1 MGHRA and CDR2 YSYEKL come from the germline V gene. The ends were cut back, 3 bases at V and 0 bases at J, with 14 bases in the middle. The CDR3 is 16 amino acids. CDR3 bases: TGCGCCAGCAGCCAGTCACCGGGGGGAATGAACACTGAAGCTTTCTTT. Protein: CASSQSPGGMNTEAFF.

V and J are TRBV27 and TRBJ1-2; TRBD1 might be the D (5 bases). The germline V gene has CDR1 MNHEY and CDR2 SMNVEV (reference sequence). The CDR3 has 22 amino acids. V gave up 5 bases and J gave up 2 bases, with 36 bases separating them. CDR3 loop: CASSVAGTYASPHLGPNYGYTF. CDR3 nucleotides: TGTGCCAGCAGTGTAGCCGGGACTTACGCCTCCCCCCATTTAGGCCCAAACTATGGCTACACCTTC.

The sample holds one count of this clone. J is TRBJ1-5 and V is TRBV24-1; 8 positions match TRBD1. The germline gives CDR1 KGHDR, CDR2 SFDVKD. The junction had 4 bases not matched to a gene; V was cut back by 3 bases and J by 4 bases. The CDR3 sequence is 15 residues long. CDR3 sequence (DNA): TGTGCCACCAGTGATGCGACAGGGGATAATCAGCCCCAGCATTTT. Translated: CATSDATGDNQPQHF.

The J gene is TRBJ1-2, the V gene TRBV30; TRBD1 aligns across 8 bases. The CDR3 covers 14 residues. Trimming took 8 bases from V and 5 from J; bases not matched to a gene: 13. CDR1 and CDR2 (germline): GTSNPN, SVGIG (reference sequence). The CDR3 DNA is TGTGCCGCTGCCCAGGACAGGGAAGGATATGGCTACACCTTC. It codes for CAAAQDREGYGYTF.

This chain uses TRBV5-4 with TRBJ2-5, with 16 bases lining up with TRBD2. There are 19 residues in the CDR3. Unmatched junction bases numbered 12, after V lost 5 bases and J lost 2 bases. Germline loops: CDR1 SGHNT, CDR2 YYREEE (reference sequence). This CDR3 reads CASRAGTSGGGWLQETQYF. The CDR3 DNA reads as TGTGCCAGCAGGGCCGGGACTAGCGGGGGGGGATGGCTTCAAGAGACCCAGTACTTC.